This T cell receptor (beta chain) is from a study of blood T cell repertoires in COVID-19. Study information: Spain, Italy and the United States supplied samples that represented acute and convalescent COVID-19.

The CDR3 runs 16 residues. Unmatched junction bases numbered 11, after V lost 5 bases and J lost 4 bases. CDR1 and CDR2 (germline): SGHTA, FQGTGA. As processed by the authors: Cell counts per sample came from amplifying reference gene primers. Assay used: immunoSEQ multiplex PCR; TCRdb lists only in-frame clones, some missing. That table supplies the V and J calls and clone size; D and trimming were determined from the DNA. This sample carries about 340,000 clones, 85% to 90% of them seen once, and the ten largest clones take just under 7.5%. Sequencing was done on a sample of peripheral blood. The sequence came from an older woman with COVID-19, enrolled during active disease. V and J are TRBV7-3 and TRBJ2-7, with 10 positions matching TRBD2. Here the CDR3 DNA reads TGTGCCAGCAGCCCCACTCCACTAGCGGGGAGATACGAGCAGTACTTC. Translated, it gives CASSPTPLAGRYEQYF.